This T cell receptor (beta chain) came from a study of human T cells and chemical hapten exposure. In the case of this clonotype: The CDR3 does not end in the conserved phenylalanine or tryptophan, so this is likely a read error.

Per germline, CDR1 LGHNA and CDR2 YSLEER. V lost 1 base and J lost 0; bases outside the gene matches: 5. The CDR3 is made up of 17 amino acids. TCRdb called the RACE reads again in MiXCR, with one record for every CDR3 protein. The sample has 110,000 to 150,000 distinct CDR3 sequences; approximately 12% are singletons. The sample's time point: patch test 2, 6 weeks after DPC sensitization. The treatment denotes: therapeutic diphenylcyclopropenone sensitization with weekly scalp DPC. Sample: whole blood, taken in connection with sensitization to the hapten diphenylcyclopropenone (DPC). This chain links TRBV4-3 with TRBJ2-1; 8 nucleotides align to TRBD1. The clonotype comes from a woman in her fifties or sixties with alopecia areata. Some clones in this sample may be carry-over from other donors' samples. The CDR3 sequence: CASSQGRQGSSYNEQFL. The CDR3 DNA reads TGCGCCAGCAGCCAAGGCAGACAGGGGAGCTCCTACAATGAGCAGTTCCTC.